This T cell receptor beta chain stems from a study of control samples from healthy donors and cancer patients. TCRdb keeps only in-frame clones here, not all; method: immunoSEQ multiplex PCR. The table records some 49,000 clones, just over 85% of them present only once. Deletions cut 5 bases from V and 3 bases from J, with 10 bases between. CDR1 and CDR2 (germline): WSHSY, SAAADI. The CDR3 is made up of 13 amino acids. The chain couples TRBV10-2 to TRBJ1-2; TRBD1 might be the D (5 bases). The sequencing sample was made of PBMCs. The source of this sequence is a woman aged 45-60 years with lung cancer. This chain's CDR3 is CASSPGMDYGYTF. DNA for the CDR3: TGCGCCAGCAGTCCAGGGATGGACTATGGCTACACCTTC.